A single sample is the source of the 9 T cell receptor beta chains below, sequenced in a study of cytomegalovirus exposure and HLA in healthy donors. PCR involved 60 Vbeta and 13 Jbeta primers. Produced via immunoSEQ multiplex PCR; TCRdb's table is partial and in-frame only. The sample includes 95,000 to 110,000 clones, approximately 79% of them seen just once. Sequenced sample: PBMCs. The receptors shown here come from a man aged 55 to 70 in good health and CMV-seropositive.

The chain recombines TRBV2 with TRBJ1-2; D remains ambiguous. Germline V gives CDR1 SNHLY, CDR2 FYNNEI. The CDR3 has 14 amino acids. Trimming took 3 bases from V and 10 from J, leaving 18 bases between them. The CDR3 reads CASSERRENFNYTF. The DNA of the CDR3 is TGTGCCAGCAGTGAGAGGAGGGAGAATTTTAACTACACCTTC. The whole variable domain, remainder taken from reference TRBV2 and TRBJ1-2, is EPEVTQTPSHQVTQMGQEVILRCVPISNHLYFYWYRQILGQKVEFLVSFYNNEISEKSEIFDDQFSVERPDGSNFTLKIRSTKLEDSAMYFCASSERRENFNYTFGSGTRLTVV.

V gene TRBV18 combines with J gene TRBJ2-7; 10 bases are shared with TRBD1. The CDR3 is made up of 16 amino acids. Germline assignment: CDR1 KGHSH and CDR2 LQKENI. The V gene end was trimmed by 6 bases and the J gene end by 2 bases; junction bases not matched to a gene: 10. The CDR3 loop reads CASSLFGGQGTYEQYF. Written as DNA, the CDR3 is TGTGCCAGCTCCCTATTTGGGGGACAGGGGACCTACGAGCAGTACTTC.

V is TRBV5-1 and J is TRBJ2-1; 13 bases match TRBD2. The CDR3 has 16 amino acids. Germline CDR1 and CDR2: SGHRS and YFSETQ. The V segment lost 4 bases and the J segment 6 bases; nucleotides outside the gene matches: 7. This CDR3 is CASSASGLAGPNEQFF. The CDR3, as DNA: TGCGCCAGCAGCGCCTCGGGACTAGCGGGGCCCAATGAGCAGTTCTTC.

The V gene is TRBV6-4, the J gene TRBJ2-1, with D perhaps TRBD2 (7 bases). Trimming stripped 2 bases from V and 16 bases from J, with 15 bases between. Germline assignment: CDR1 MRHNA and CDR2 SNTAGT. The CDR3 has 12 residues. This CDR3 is CASSDVRGREFF. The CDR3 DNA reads TGTGCCAGCAGTGACGTGCGGGGGCGAGAATTCTTC.

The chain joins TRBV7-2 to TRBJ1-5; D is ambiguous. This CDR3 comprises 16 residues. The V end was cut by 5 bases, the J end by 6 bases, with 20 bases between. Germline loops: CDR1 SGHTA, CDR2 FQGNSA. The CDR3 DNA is TGTGCCAGCAGCACTTTATCTATGGCGGGAGGTCAGCCCCAGCATTTT. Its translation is CASSTLSMAGGQPQHF.

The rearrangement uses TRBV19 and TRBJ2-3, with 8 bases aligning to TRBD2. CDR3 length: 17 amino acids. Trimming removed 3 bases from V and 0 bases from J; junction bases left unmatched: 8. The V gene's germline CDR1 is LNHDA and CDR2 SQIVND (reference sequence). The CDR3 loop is CASSMLAGTASTDTQYF. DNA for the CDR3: TGTGCCAGTAGTATGTTAGCGGGGACTGCTAGCACAGATACGCAGTATTTT.

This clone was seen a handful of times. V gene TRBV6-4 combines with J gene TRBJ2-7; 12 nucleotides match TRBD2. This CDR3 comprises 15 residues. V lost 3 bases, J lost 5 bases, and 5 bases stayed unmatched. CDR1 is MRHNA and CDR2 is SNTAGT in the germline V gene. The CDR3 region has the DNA TGTGCCAGCAGTGAAAAGCTAGCGGGGGGGGACGAGCAGTACTTC. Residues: CASSEKLAGGDEQYF.

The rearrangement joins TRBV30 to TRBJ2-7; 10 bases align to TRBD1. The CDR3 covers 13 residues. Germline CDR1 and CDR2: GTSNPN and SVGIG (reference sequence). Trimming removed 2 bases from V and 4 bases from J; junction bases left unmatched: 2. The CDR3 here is CAWSRQGAYEQYF. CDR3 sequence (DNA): TGTGCCTGGAGTAGACAGGGGGCTTACGAGCAGTACTTC.

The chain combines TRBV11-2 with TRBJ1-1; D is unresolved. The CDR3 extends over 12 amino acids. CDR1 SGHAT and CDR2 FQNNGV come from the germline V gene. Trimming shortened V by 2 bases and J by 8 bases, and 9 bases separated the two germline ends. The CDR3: CASSLPVSEAFF. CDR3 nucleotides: TGTGCCAGCAGCTTACCGGTCTCCGAAGCTTTCTTT.